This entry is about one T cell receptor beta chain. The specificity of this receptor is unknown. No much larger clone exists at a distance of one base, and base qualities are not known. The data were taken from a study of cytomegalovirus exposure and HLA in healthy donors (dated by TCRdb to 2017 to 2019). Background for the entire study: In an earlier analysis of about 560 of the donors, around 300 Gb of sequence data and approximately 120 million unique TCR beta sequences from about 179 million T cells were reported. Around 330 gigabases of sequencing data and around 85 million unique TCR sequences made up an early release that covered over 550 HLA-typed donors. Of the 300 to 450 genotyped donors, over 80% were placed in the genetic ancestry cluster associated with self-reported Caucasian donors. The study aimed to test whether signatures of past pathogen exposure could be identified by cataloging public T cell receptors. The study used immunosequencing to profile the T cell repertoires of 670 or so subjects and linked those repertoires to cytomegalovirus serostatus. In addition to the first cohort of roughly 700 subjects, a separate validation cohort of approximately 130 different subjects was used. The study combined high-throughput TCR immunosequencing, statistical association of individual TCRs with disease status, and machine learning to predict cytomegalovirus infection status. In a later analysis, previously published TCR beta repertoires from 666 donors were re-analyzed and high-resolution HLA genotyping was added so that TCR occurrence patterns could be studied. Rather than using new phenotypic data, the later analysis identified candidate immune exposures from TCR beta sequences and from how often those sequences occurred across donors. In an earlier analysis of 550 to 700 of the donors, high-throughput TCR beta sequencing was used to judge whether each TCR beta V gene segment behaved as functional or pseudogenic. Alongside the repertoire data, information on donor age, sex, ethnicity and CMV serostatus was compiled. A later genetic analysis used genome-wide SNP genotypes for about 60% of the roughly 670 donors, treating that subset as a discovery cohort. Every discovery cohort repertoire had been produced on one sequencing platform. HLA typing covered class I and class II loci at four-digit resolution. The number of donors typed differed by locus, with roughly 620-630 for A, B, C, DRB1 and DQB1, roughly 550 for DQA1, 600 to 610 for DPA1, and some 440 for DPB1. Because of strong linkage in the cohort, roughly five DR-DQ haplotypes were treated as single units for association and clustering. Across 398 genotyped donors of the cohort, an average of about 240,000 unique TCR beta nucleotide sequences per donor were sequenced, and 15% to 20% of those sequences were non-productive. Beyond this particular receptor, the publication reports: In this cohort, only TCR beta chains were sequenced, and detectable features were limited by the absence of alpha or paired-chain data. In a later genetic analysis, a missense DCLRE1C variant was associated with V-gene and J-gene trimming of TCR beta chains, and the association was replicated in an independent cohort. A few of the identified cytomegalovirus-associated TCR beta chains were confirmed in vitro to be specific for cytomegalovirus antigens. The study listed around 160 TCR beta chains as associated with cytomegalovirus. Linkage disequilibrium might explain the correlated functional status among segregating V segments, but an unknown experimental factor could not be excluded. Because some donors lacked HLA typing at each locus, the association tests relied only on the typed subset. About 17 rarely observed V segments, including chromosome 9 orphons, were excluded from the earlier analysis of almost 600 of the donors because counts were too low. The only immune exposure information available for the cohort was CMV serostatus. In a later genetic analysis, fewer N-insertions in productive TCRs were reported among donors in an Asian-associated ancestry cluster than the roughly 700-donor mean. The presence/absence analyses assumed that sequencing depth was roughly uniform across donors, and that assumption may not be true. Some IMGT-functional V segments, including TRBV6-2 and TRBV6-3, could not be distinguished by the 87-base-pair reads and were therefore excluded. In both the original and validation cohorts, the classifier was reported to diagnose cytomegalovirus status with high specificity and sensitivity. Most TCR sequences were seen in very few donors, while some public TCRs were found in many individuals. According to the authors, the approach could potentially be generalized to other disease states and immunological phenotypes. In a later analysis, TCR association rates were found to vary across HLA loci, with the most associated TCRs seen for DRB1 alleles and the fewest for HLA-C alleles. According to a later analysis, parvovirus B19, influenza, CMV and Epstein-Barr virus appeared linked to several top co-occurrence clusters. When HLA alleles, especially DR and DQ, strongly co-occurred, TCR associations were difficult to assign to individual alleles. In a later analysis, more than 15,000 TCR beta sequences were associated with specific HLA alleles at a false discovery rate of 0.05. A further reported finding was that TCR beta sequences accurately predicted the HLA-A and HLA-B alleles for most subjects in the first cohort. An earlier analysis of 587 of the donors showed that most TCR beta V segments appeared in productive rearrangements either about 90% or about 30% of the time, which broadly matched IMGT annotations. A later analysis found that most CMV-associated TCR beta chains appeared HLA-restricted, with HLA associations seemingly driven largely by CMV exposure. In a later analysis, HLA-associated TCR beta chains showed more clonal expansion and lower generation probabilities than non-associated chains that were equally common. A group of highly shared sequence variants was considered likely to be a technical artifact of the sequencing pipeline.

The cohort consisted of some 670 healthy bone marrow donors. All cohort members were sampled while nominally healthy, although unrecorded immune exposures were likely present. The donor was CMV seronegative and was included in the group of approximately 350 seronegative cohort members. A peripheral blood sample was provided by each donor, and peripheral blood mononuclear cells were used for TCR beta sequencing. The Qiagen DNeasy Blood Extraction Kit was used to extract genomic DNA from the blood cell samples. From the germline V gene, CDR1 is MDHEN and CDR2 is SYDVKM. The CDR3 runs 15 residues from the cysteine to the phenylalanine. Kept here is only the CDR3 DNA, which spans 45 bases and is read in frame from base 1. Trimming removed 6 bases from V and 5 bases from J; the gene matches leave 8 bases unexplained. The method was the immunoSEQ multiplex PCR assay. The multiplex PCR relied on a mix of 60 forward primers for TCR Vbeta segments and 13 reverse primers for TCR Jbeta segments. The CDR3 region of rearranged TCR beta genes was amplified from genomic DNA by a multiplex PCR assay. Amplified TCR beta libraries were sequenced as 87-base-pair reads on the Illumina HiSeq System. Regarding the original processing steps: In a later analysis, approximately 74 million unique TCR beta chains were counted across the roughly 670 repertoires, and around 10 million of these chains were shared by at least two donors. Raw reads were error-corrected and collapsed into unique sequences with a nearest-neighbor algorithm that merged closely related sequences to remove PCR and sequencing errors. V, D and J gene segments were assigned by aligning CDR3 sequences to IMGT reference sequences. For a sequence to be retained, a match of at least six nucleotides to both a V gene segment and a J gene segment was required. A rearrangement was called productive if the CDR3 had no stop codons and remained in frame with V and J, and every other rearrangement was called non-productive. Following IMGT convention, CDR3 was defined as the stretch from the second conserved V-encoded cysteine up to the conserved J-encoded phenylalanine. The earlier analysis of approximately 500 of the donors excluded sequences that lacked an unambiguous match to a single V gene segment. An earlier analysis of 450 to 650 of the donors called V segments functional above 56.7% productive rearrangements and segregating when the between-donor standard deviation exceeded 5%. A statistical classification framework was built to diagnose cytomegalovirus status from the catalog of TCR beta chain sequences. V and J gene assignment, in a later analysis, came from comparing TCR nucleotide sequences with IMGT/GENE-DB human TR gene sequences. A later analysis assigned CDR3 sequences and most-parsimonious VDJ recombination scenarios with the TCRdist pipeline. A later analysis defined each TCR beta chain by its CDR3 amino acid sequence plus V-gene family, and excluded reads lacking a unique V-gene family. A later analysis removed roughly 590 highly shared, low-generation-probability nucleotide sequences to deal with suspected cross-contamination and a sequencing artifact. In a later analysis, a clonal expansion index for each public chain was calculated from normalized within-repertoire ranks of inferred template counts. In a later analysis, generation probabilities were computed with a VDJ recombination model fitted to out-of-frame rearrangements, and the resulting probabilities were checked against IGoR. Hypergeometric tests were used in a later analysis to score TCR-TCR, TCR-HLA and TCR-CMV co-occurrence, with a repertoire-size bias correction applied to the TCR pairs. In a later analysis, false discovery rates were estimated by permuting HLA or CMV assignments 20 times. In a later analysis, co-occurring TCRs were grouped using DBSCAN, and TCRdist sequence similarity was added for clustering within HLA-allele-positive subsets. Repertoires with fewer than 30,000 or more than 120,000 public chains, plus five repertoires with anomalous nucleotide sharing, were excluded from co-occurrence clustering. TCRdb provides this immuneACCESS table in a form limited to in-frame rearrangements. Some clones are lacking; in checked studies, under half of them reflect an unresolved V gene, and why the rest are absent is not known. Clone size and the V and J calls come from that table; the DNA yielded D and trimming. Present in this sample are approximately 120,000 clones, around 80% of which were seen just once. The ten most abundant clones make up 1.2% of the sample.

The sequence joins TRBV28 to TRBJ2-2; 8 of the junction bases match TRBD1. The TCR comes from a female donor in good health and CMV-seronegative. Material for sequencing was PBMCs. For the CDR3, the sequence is CASRPYRGITGELFF. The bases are TGTGCCAGCAGGCCTTACAGGGGGATAACCGGGGAGCTGTTTTTT.